The clone carrying this T cell receptor beta chain has a handful of counts. Its antigen is unknown. J was trimmed by 6 bases and V by 4 bases; bases with no gene match: 6. This CDR3 has 15 residues. In germline, CDR1 is MDHEN, CDR2 SYDVKM. With the Oncomine TCR Beta short-read assay, DNA from cultured CD4+ T cells was sequenced. Genomic DNA was taken out of cultured CD4+ T cells by extraction. TCRdb called the PCR reads again in MiXCR, with one record for every CDR3 protein. The table shows about 16,000 distinct CDR3 sequences, with 45% to 65% occurring only once. The record originates from a study of vaccination and CD4 T cells after COVID-19. Study-wide findings and caveats: Spike mono-reactivity held for 304 of 307 vaccine-specific clones in convalescent patients.

The treatment denotes: approximately 10-day PBMC culture with coronavirus spike peptide pools or control peptides (ViraFEST assay). The J gene is TRBJ1-5, the V gene TRBV28, with 10 bases lining up with TRBD1. The sample here was CD4+ T cells from blood, cultured in vitro, taken before SARS-CoV-2 vaccination. The TCR was taken from a human donor who had recovered from COVID-19. The CDR3 loop is CASSSGQGEAQPQHF. The DNA for the CDR3 is TGTGCCAGCAGTTCCGGACAGGGGGAGGCTCAGCCCCAGCATTTT.